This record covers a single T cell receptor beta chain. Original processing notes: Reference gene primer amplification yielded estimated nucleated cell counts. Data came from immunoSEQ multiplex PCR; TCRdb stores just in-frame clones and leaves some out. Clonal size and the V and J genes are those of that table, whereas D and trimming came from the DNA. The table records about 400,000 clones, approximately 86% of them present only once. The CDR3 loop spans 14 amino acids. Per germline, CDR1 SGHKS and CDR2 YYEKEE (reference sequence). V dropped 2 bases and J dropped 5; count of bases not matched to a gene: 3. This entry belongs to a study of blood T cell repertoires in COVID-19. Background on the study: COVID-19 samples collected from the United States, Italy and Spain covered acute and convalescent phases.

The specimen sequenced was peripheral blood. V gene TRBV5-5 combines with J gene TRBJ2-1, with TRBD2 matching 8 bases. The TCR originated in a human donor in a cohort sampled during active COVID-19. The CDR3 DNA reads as TGTGCCAGCAGCTTTAGCGGGGATAACAATGAGCAGTTCTTC. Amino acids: CASSFSGDNNEQFF.